These 30 T cell receptor beta chains originate from one sample sequenced in a study of cytomegalovirus exposure and HLA in healthy donors. It was with 60 Vbeta and 13 Jbeta primers that the PCR ran. Here immunoSEQ multiplex PCR was the method, and the copy in TCRdb shows in-frame clones only, minus some. The table shows about 180,000 clones, with 70% to 85% occurring only once. The sample was PBMCs. All receptors derive from a middle-aged woman in good health and CMV-seronegative.

The chain joins TRBV19 to TRBJ1-5; 7 bases are a match to TRBD1. With V trimmed by 3 bases and J by 4 bases, 3 bases remained unmatched. CDR1 and CDR2 from the germline V gene are LNHDA and SQIVND (reference sequence). CDR3 length: 14 amino acids. Here the CDR3 reads CASSMDRPNQPQHF. The CDR3 DNA sequence: TGTGCCAGTAGTATGGACAGGCCAAATCAGCCCCAGCATTTT.

The rearrangement links TRBV5-1 to TRBJ2-6; maybe TRBD1 (5 bases). Trimming removed 4 bases from V and 0 bases from J, with 8 bases in between. Per germline, CDR1 SGHRS and CDR2 YFSETQ. The CDR3 spans 15 residues. CDR3 protein: CASSHRLSGANVLTF. The CDR3 bases are TGCGCCAGCAGCCACAGGCTCTCTGGGGCCAACGTCCTGACTTTC.

The chain combines TRBV28 with TRBJ1-4; D call uncertain. V was pared by 8 bases and J by 7 bases, with 5 bases between. CDR1 and CDR2 (germline): MDHEN, SYDVKM. The CDR3 extends over 10 amino acids. In DNA, the CDR3 is TGTGCCAGCGGTAGTGAAAAACTGTTTTTT. It yields the protein CASGSEKLFF. Complete variable domain (other parts from reference TRBV28 and TRBJ1-4): DVKVTQSSRYLVKRTGEKVFLECVQDMDHENMFWYRQDPGLGLRLIYFSYDVKMKEKGDIPEGYSVSREKKERFSLILESASTNQTSMYLCASGSEKLFFGSGTQLSVL.

This clone was seen a handful of times. The genes are TRBV5-8 and TRBJ1-1; 11 bases are a match to TRBD1. CDR1 is SGHTS and CDR2 is YDEGEE in the germline V gene. The CDR3 sequence is 16 residues long. V shed 5 bases, J shed 1 base, and the junction held 7 bases outside the gene matches. CDR3 bases: TGTGCCAGCAGGGACAGGGGGCGAGGGAGGAACACTGAAGCTTTCTTT. Its translation is CASRDRGRGRNTEAFF.

This rearrangement joins TRBV6-6 to TRBJ2-7; TRBD2 aligns across 7 bases. The CDR3 consists of 11 residues. Germline V gene sequence: CDR1 MNHNY, CDR2 SVGAGI (reference sequence). The trim removed 8 bases at V and 5 bases at J, leaving 3 bases unmatched. CDR3 DNA sequence: TGTGCCAGCGGGGGGGAGGACGAGCAGTACTTC. It is translated as CASGGEDEQYF.

The chain employs TRBV25-1 and TRBJ2-5, with TRBD2 identical over 11 bases. Per the germline V gene, CDR1 is MGHDK and CDR2 is SYGVNS. The V gene end was trimmed by 6 bases and the J gene end by 13 bases; junction bases not matched to a gene: 4. The CDR3 is made up of 11 amino acids. CDR3 residues: CASRGSGRAYF. CDR3 bases: TGTGCCAGCAGGGGTAGCGGGAGGGCGTACTTC. Based on the CDR3 plus reference TRBV25-1 and TRBJ2-5, the full variable domain is EADIYQTPRYLVIGTGKKITLECSQTMGHDKMYWYQQDPGMELHLIHYSYGVNSTEKGDLSSESTVSRIRTEHFPLTLESARPSHTSQYLCASRGSGRAYFGPGTRLLVL.

This clone was observed a single time. This chain uses TRBV5-6 with TRBJ2-1; tentatively, D is TRBD1 (6 bases). V lost 5 bases to trimming and J lost 3 bases, with 15 bases between them. Germline V gene data show CDR1 as SGHDT and CDR2 as YYEEEE. The CDR3 loop spans 15 amino acids. CDR3 DNA: TGTGCCAGCAGTCCCCAGGGGCTCGACTACAATGAGCAGTTCTTC. Translating gives CASSPQGLDYNEQFF.

The CDR3: CASSPGGPNTEAFF. In DNA, the CDR3 is TGTGCCAGCAGCCCAGGGGGGCCGAACACTGAAGCTTTCTTT. The gene calls are TRBV11-3 and TRBJ1-1; TRBD1 matches at 7 bases. Germline CDR1 is SGHNT and CDR2 is YENEEA. This CDR3 spans 14 amino acids. With 5 bases clipped from V and 1 base from J, the junction kept 4 bases outside the gene matches.

The chain recombines TRBV4-2 with TRBJ2-4; perhaps TRBD2 as D (6 bases). CDR3 length: 20 residues. The V gene lost 1 base and the J gene lost 2 bases, with 24 bases spanning the gap. Per germline, CDR1 LGHNA and CDR2 YNFKEQ. CDR3: CASSQVGGTSGVATKNIQYF. In nucleotides, the CDR3 is TGTGCCAGCAGCCAAGTTGGGGGGACTTCGGGGGTGGCGACCAAAAACATTCAGTACTTC.

This rearrangement joins TRBV27 to TRBJ2-1, with D perhaps matching TRBD1 (5 bases). The CDR3 spans 14 residues. Trimming shortened V by 4 bases and J by 5 bases, and 12 bases separated the two germline ends. Germline V gene data show CDR1 as MNHEY and CDR2 as SMNVEV (reference sequence). The CDR3 nucleotides read TGTGCCAGCAGTTCTTTCTCAGGGAACAATGAGCAGTTCTTC. This sequence encodes CASSSFSGNNEQFF.

This clone was detected once. The chain joins TRBV20-1 to TRBJ2-3; D gene uncertain. The germline V gene has CDR1 DFQATT and CDR2 SNEGSKA (reference sequence). The CDR3 extends over 11 amino acids. V shed 2 bases and J shed 5 bases, with 5 bases lying between them. The CDR3 nucleotides are TGCAGTGCTAGAACCAGAGATACGCAGTATTTT. It is translated as CSARTRDTQYF.

The chain joins TRBV19 to TRBJ1-6; D remains unclear. Germline V gene sequence: CDR1 LNHDA, CDR2 SQIVND (reference sequence). This CDR3 contains 16 residues. Trimming shortened V by 0 bases and J by 10 bases, and 16 bases separated the two germline ends. The CDR3 loop reads CASSIESGRFQSPLHF. In nucleotides, the CDR3 is TGTGCCAGTAGTATAGAATCCGGCAGGTTCCAATCACCCCTCCACTTT.

This clone was seen a single time. The rearrangement uses TRBV6-5 and TRBJ2-7; 9 bases align to TRBD1. Germline trimming cut 1 base from V and 0 bases from J; bases unmatched to any gene: 4. Looked up from germline, CDR1 is MNHEY and CDR2 is SVGAGI. This CDR3 has 16 residues. DNA of the CDR3: TGTGCCAGCAGTTACTTTGGACAGGGGAGCTCCTACGAGCAGTACTTC. This codes for CASSYFGQGSSYEQYF.

This clone was counted only a few times. This chain joins TRBV6-1 and TRBJ1-5; 9 nucleotides match TRBD1. Germline CDR1 reads MNHNS; CDR2 reads SASEGT. This CDR3 region has 15 residues. Trimming at V came to 5 bases and at J to 6 bases, leaving 8 bases not matched to a gene. The CDR3 DNA reads TGTGCCAGCAGTCTCCGGGACAGGGTCCGTCAGCCCCAGCATTTT. Translating gives CASSLRDRVRQPQHF.

The chain uses TRBV19 and TRBJ2-7, with 11 bases identical to TRBD2. The germline gives CDR1 LNHDA, CDR2 SQIVND (reference sequence). Losses at the gene ends were 4 bases for V and 2 bases for J; bases not matched to a gene: 4. The CDR3 contains 15 residues. This CDR3 is CASSKTSGTTYEQYF. The CDR3 DNA follows: TGTGCCAGTAGTAAGACTAGCGGGACCACCTACGAGCAGTACTTC.

The J gene is TRBJ1-5, the V gene TRBV19, with 7 bases that match TRBD1. Trimming at V came to 4 bases and at J to 2 bases, leaving 5 bases not matched to a gene. CDR3 length: 15 amino acids. Germline V gives CDR1 LNHDA, CDR2 SQIVND (reference sequence). CDR3 nucleotides: TGTGCCAGTAGTACAGGGGGTGGGGGCAATCAGCCCCAGCATTTT. Its translation is CASSTGGGGNQPQHF. Drawing the rest from reference TRBV19 and TRBJ1-5, the complete variable domain is DGGITQSPKYLFRKEGQNVTLSCEQNLNHDAMYWYRQDPGQGLRLIYYSQIVNDFQKGDIAEGYSVSREKKESFPLTVTSAQKNPTAFYLCASSTGGGGNQPQHFGDGTRLSIL.

The CDR3 is CASSRDRGNEQYF. In DNA, the CDR3 is TGTGCCAGCAGCCGGGACAGGGGCAACGAGCAGTACTTC. This sequence joins TRBV7-2 and TRBJ2-7, with 10 positions matching TRBD1. V was clipped by 5 bases and J by 5 bases; unmatched bases: 3. The CDR3 covers 13 residues. CDR1 and CDR2 (germline): SGHTA, FQGNSA.

This chain links TRBV7-9 with TRBJ2-2; 7 bases line up with TRBD1. Germline lookup yields CDR1 SEHNR and CDR2 FQNEAQ (reference sequence). CDR3 size: 13 residues. The CDR3 sequence: CAVTGDNTGELFF. The CDR3 bases are TGTGCTGTCACAGGGGACAACACCGGGGAGCTGTTTTTT.

The chain couples TRBV4-3 to TRBJ2-1, with D possibly matching TRBD1 (5 bases). Trimming removed 1 base from V and 9 bases from J, with 13 bases in between. The CDR3 spans 14 residues. Germline values: CDR1 LGHNA, CDR2 YSLEER. The CDR3 region has the DNA TGCGCCAGCAGCCAAGGGCAGGGTAAGGTTGAGCAGTTCTTC. It encodes CASSQGQGKVEQFF.

This clone was detected only a few times. This sequence joins TRBV30 and TRBJ1-5; D perhaps matches TRBD1 (6 bases). The V gene lost 1 base and the J gene lost 4 bases, with 11 bases spanning the gap. From germline, CDR1 is GTSNPN and CDR2 SVGIG (reference sequence). The CDR3 is made up of 14 amino acids. The chain's CDR3 is CAWSAGQGNQPQHF. DNA for the CDR3: TGTGCCTGGAGTGCGGGGCAGGGGAATCAGCCCCAGCATTTT.

The chain combines TRBV2 with TRBJ2-1, with TRBD2 matching 10 bases. J gave up 7 bases and V 5 bases, and 5 bases lay outside the gene matches. The CDR3 totals 14 residues. Per the germline V gene, CDR1 is SNHLY and CDR2 is FYNNEI. CDR3 DNA sequence: TGTGCCAGCAGTACTCCTAGCGGGGGAAATGAGCAGTTCTTC. Amino acid sequence: CASSTPSGGNEQFF.

The rearrangement joins TRBV5-4 to TRBJ2-5; possible D gene TRBD1, 6 bases. Germline CDR1 reads SGHNT; CDR2 reads YYREEE (reference sequence). This CDR3 region has 13 residues. Trimming stripped 5 bases from V and 5 bases from J, with 13 bases between. The CDR3 DNA reads TGTGCCAGCAGTTCCGGGACACGGGAGACCCAGTACTTC. Protein product: CASSSGTRETQYF.

V gene TRBV4-1 combines with J gene TRBJ1-2; D gene ambiguous. The V gene's germline CDR1 is MGHRA and CDR2 YSYEKL. Trimming removed 0 bases at V and 4 bases at J, with 12 bases between. The CDR3 length is 15 residues. The CDR3 region has the DNA TGCGCCAGCAGCCAAGATCAGAGTTTAGCCTATGGCTACACCTTC. Protein: CASSQDQSLAYGYTF.

The CDR3: CASSQPRSSGRVHNEQFF. CDR3 coding DNA: TGCGCCAGCAGCCAACCGCGGTCTAGCGGGAGGGTCCACAATGAGCAGTTCTTC. The rearrangement uses TRBV4-1 and TRBJ2-1; 12 nucleotides agree with TRBD2. This CDR3 spans 18 amino acids. The J segment lost 5 bases and the V segment lost 2 bases, leaving 10 bases of the junction unmatched. CDR1 MGHRA and CDR2 YSYEKL come from the germline V gene.

This clone showed up just a few times. The chain links TRBV29-1 to TRBJ2-2, with TRBD1 matching over 8 bases. Trimming took 4 bases from V and 5 from J; bases not matched to a gene: 9. CDR3 size: 15 residues. In germline, CDR1 is SQVTM, CDR2 ANQGSEA. CDR3 sequence: CSVAPTGVTTGELFF. The CDR3 DNA reads as TGCAGCGTTGCACCGACAGGGGTCACGACCGGGGAGCTGTTTTTT.

This clone has only a few counts. This chain joins TRBV5-6 and TRBJ2-1; D gene ambiguous. Germline loops: CDR1 SGHDT, CDR2 YYEEEE. Between the trimmed V and J ends, which lost 2 bases and 8 bases, there was a span of 14 bases. The CDR3 length is 14 residues. CDR3 bases: TGTGCCAGCAGCTTCGGTCGCCCCTTGGATGAGCAGTTCTTC. Protein sequence: CASSFGRPLDEQFF.

The V call is TRBV5-6, the J call TRBJ2-5; a weak D match, TRBD1 (5 bases). The CDR3 loop spans 16 amino acids. Trimming stripped 3 bases from V and 1 base from J, with 16 bases between. Germline CDR1 SGHDT, CDR2 YYEEEE. CDR3 sequence reads: CASSSLGTGAQETQYF. The CDR3 DNA follows: TGTGCCAGCAGCTCTCTCGGAACAGGAGCCCAAGAGACCCAGTACTTC.

V is TRBV10-3 and J is TRBJ2-7; the D is unclear. The V end was cut by 6 bases, the J end by 7 bases, with 16 bases between. CDR1 is ENHRY and CDR2 is SYGVKD in the germline V gene. The CDR3 covers 13 residues. CDR3 protein: CAIRTSGGGEQYF. The CDR3 DNA sequence: TGTGCCATCAGGACCTCAGGTGGTGGTGAGCAGTACTTC.

The chain recombines TRBV27 with TRBJ1-4; 8 nucleotides match TRBD1. CDR1 MNHEY and CDR2 SMNVEV come from the germline V gene (reference sequence). This CDR3 is built from 16 residues. Trimming took 5 bases from V and 4 from J; bases not matched to a gene: 9. DNA for the CDR3: TGTGCCAGCAGTCCAGCCCGACAGGGGATTAATGAAAAACTGTTTTTT. This encodes CASSPARQGINEKLFF.

This sequence joins TRBV7-2 and TRBJ2-7, with TRBD1 matching 9 bases. The CDR3 runs to 15 residues. Germline lookup yields CDR1 SGHTA and CDR2 FQGNSA. Trimming removed 4 bases from V and 3 bases from J; junction bases left unmatched: 7. CDR3 nucleotide sequence: TGTGCCAGCAGCTCTTCCGGGACAGGGATCTACGAGCAGTACTTC. Translating gives CASSSSGTGIYEQYF.